This T cell receptor (beta chain) was identified during a study of T cell changes during pregnancy in multiple sclerosis. Using immunoSEQ multiplex PCR, the repertoire was profiled, and TCRdb retains in-frame clones only, with some absent. The sample holds under 100,000 clones, nearly 95% seen once. The CDR3 has 15 amino acids. V was clipped by 5 bases and J by 4 bases; unmatched bases: 6. Germline CDR1 and CDR2: SSHAT and FNYEAQ (reference sequence). The rearrangement uses TRBV7-7 and TRBJ2-5; 11 nucleotides agree with TRBD1. Specimen: peripheral blood, collected in the second trimester of pregnancy. This clonotype was obtained from a female donor with multiple sclerosis, enrolled in a pregnancy study. CDR3 in DNA: TGTGCCAGCAGCCAAGGGACAGGGGGGATAGAGACCCAGTACTTC. This encodes CASSQGTGGIETQYF.